This T cell receptor beta chain stems from a study of blood T cell repertoires in COVID-19. Sequencing was performed with immunoSEQ multiplex PCR; in TCRdb, only in-frame clones are kept and a portion is missing. Here the sample spans over 450,000 clones, roughly nine tenths being singletons. The sample was peripheral blood. This TCR was recovered from a woman in her forties or fifties with COVID-19, enrolled during active disease.

The CDR3 DNA follows: TGCAGCGTGGGGGGGGCCGAAGGCTACACCTTC. This translates into CSVGGAEGYTF. The rearrangement uses TRBV29-1 and TRBJ1-2; a weak D match, TRBD1 (6 bases). In germline, CDR1 is SQVTM, CDR2 ANQGSEA. V lost 6 bases and J 8 bases, leaving 13 bases between the germline ends. The CDR3 is made up of 11 amino acids.